The sample holds a few counts of the clone carrying this T cell receptor beta chain. The antigen is not known. Method: immunoSEQ multiplex PCR; TCRdb's copy keeps in-frame clones and lacks some. The data show about 56,000 clones, with 92% seen just once and approximately 0.37% held by the top ten. Germline CDR1 is SQVTM and CDR2 is ANQGSEA. CDR3 length: 14 residues. The V and J ends lost 3 bases and 6 bases respectively, with 15 bases between them. These data originate in a study of CD4 T cells in relation to SARS-CoV-2 and coronaviruses. At the level of the study: The restricting HLA molecule for shared crossreactive spike epitopes was mapped.

Study findings and constraints: According to naive versus memory sequencing, detected responses are memory recall, not newly primed. SARS-CoV-2-driven expansion was significantly weaker in crossreactive than monoreactive clones.

The J gene is TRBJ2-1, the V gene TRBV29-1, with D possibly being TRBD1 (6 bases). This sequence was found in an adult with COVID-19. The sample consisted of naive CD4+ T cells from PBMCs. Noted subset: naive CD4+ T cells isolated by negative enrichment. CDR3 amino acids: CSVESRGWSNEQFF. The CDR3 bases are TGCAGCGTTGAGTCCAGGGGATGGAGCAATGAGCAGTTCTTC.